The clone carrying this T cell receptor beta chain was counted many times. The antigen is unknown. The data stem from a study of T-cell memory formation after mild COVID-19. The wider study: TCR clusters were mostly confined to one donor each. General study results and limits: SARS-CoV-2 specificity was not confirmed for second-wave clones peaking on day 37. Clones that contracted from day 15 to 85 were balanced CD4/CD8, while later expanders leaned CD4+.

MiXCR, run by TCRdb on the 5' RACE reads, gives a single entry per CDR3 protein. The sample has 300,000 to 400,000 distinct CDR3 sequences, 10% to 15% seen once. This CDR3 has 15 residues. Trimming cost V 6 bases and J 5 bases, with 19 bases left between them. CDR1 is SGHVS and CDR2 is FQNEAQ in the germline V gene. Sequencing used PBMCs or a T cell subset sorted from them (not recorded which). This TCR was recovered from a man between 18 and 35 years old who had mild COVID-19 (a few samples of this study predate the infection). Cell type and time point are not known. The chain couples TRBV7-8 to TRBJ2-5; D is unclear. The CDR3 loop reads CASRYPGSLGETQYF. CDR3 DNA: TGTGCCAGCAGATATCCGGGCTCTTTAGGGGAGACCCAGTACTTC.